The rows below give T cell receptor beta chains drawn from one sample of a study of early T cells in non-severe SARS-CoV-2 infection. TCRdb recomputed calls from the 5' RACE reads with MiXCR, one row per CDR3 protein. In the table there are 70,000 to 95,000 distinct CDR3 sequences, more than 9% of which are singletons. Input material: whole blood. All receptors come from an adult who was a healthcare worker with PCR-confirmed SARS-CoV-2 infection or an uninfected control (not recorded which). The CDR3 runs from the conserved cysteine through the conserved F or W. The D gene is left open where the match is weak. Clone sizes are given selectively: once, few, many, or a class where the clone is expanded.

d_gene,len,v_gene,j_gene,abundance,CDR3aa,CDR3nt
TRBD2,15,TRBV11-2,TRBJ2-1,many,CASSPLAGGYNEQFF,TGTGCCAGCAGCCCACTAGCGGGAGGTTACAATGAGCAGTTCTTC
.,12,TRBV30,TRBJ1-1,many,CAWRGIGTEAFF,TGTGCCTGGAGGGGGATAGGCACTGAAGCTTTCTTT
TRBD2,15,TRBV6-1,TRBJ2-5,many,CASSDRPSGAETQYF,TGTGCCAGCAGTGACCGTCCTAGCGGGGCGGAGACCCAGTACTTC
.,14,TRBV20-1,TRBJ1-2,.,CSANQGTFNYGYTF,TGCAGTGCTAACCAGGGGACCTTCAACTATGGCTACACCTTC
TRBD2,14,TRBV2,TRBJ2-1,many,CASSALAGYNEQFF,TGTGCCAGCAGTGCCTTAGCGGGATACAATGAGCAGTTCTTC
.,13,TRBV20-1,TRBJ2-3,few,CSAPGSSTDTQYF,TGCAGTGCCCCGGGCTCCAGCACAGATACGCAGTATTTT
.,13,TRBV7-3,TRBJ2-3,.,CASSSAGPNTQYF,TGTGCCAGCAGCTCGGCGGGGCCAAATACGCAGTATTTT
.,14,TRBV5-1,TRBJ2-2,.,CASSLGAHTGELFF,TGCGCCAGCAGCTTGGGGGCCCACACCGGGGAGCTGTTTTTT
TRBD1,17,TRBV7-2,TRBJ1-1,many,CASSLVPIDGQGTEAFF,TGTGCCAGCAGCTTAGTCCCTATAGATGGACAGGGGACTGAAGCTTTCTTT
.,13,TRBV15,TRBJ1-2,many,CATPLAGNYGYTF,TGTGCCACCCCCCTAGCAGGGAACTATGGCTACACCTTC
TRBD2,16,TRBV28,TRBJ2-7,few,CASSFPATSGKGEQYF,TGTGCCAGCAGTTTCCCCGCGACTAGCGGGAAGGGCGAGCAGTACTTC
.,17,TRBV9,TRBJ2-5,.,CASSVAPEAGVQETQYF,TGTGCCAGCAGCGTAGCCCCAGAGGCAGGGGTCCAAGAGACCCAGTACTTC
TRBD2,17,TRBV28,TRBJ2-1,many,CASSLGNSGSSYNEQFF,TGTGCCAGCAGTTTAGGGAATAGCGGGAGCTCCTACAATGAGCAGTTCTTC
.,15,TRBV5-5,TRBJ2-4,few,CASSRPRLPEDIQYF,TGTGCCAGCAGCAGACCCAGACTCCCGGAGGACATTCAGTACTTC
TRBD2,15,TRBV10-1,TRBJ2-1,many,CASSQELAGGNEQFF,TGCGCCAGCAGTCAGGAGCTAGCGGGAGGGAATGAGCAGTTCTTC
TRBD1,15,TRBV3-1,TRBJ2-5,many,CASSQAGTDQETQYF,TGTGCCAGCAGCCAAGCCGGGACAGACCAAGAGACCCAGTACTTC
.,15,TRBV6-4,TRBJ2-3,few,CASSDTTRGSDTQYF,TGTGCCAGCAGTGACACTACAAGGGGGTCAGATACGCAGTATTTT
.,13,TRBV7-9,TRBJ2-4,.,CASSLDVKNIQYF,TGTGCCAGCAGCTTAGATGTCAAAAACATTCAGTACTTC
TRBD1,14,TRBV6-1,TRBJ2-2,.,CASSGTGETGELFF,TGTGCCAGCAGTGGTACAGGGGAGACCGGGGAGCTGTTTTTT
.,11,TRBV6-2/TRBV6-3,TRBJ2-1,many,CASSYKNEQFF,TGTGCCAGCAGTTACAAGAATGAGCAGTTCTTC
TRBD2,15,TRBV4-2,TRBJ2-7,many,CASSQEAGGSYEQYF,TGTGCCAGCAGCCAAGAAGCGGGAGGCTCCTACGAGCAGTACTTC
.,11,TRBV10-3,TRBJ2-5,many,CAIKNEETQYF,TGTGCCATCAAGAACGAAGAGACCCAGTACTTC
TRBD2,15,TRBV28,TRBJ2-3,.,CASSRTSGSTDTQYF,TGTGCCAGCAGTCGGACTAGCGGTAGCACAGATACGCAGTATTTT
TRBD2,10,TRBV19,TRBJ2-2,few,CASGGGELFF,TGTGCCAGTGGGGGGGGTGAGCTGTTTTTT
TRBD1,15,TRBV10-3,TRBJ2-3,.,CAIGLGQGEADTQYF,TGTGCCATCGGATTAGGACAGGGTGAGGCAGATACGCAGTATTTT
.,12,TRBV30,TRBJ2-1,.,CAWSAPGGAQFF,TGTGCCTGGAGTGCCCCCGGGGGCGCGCAGTTCTTC
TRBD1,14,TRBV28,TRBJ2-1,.,CASSQGQGYNEQFF,TGTGCCAGCAGCCAGGGACAGGGGTACAATGAGCAGTTCTTC
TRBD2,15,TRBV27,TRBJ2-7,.,CASSFQTSGTGEQYF,TGTGCCAGCAGTTTCCAGACTAGCGGGACAGGGGAGCAGTACTTC
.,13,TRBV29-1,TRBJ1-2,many,CSATGLANYGYTF,TGCAGCGCAACAGGACTAGCTAACTATGGCTACACCTTC
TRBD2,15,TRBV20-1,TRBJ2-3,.,CSASSASGRTDTQYF,TGCAGTGCTAGCTCTGCTAGCGGGAGAACAGATACGCAGTATTTT
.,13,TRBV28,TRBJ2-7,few,CASSFIRGYEQYF,TGTGCCAGCAGTTTTATCAGGGGCTACGAGCAGTACTTC
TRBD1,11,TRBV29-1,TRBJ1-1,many,CSVTGGLGAFF,TGCAGCGTTACAGGGGGGCTAGGAGCTTTCTTT
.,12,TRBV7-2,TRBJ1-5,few,CASSPYNQPQHF,TGTGCCAGCAGCCCTTATAATCAGCCCCAGCATTTT
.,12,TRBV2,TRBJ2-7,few,CASSLSLGEQYF,TGTGCCAGCAGCCTCTCTTTGGGGGAGCAGTACTTC
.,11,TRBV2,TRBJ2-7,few,CASRLQGGLYF,TGTGCCAGCAGACTTCAGGGGGGTCTGTACTTC
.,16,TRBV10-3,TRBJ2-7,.,CAISESGGLMTYEQYF,TGTGCCATCAGTGAGTCAGGCGGACTCATGACCTACGAGCAGTACTTC
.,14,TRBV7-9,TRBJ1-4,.,CASSLGGGREKLFF,TGTGCCAGCAGCTTAGGAGGTGGTCGCGAAAAACTGTTTTTT
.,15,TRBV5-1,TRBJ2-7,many,CASSLGTEASYEQYF,TGCGCCAGCAGCTTGGGGACAGAAGCCTCCTACGAGCAGTACTTC
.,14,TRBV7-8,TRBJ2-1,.,CASSLGRPDNEQFF,TGTGCCAGCAGCTTAGGCAGACCGGACAATGAGCAGTTCTTC
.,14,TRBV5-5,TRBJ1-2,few,CASSAGDSYYGYTF,TGTGCCAGCAGCGCTGGCGACAGTTACTATGGCTACACCTTC